The rows below give T cell receptor beta chains drawn from one sample of a study of cytomegalovirus exposure and HLA in healthy donors. Data came from immunoSEQ multiplex PCR; TCRdb stores just in-frame clones and leaves some out. Of a few hundred thousand clones detected, roughly 75% appear once; the ten largest clones hold 1.8%. The sequencing input was PBMCs. These receptors were taken from a woman in her twenties or thirties in good health and CMV-seronegative. Both conserved end residues are part of each CDR3.

j_gene: TRBJ1-1; v_gene: TRBV19; CDR3aa: CASTSSAEAFF
j_gene: TRBJ2-7; v_gene: TRBV5-1; CDR3aa: CASSLMWSLAGDEQYF
j_gene: TRBJ2-5; v_gene: TRBV2; CDR3aa: CASMPPGVRDQYF
j_gene: -; v_gene: TRBV11-2; CDR3aa: CASSLRLSGGPSYEQYF
j_gene: TRBJ1-5; v_gene: TRBV19; CDR3aa: CASSMDRDQPQHF
j_gene: TRBJ1-1; v_gene: TRBV5-1; CDR3aa: CASSLDMKGRQGNTEAFF
j_gene: TRBJ1-2; v_gene: TRBV19; CDR3aa: CASSMGGDRGYGYTF
j_gene: TRBJ2-7; v_gene: TRBV27; CDR3aa: CASRTPGLSYEQYF
j_gene: TRBJ2-7; v_gene: TRBV5-1; CDR3aa: CASSSGQIYEQYF
j_gene: TRBJ2-7; v_gene: TRBV14; CDR3aa: CVSSHPPITYEQYF
j_gene: TRBJ2-1; v_gene: TRBV20-1; CDR3aa: CSGTSGNEQFF
j_gene: TRBJ2-2; v_gene: TRBV2; CDR3aa: CAISERGLAVLNTGELFF
j_gene: TRBJ1-1; v_gene: TRBV5-6; CDR3aa: CASSLAGQGRVNTEAFF
j_gene: TRBJ2-7; v_gene: TRBV7-8; CDR3aa: CASSPLGGGGSYEQYF
j_gene: TRBJ1-1; v_gene: TRBV30; CDR3aa: CAWSQGVSSEAFF
j_gene: TRBJ1-2; v_gene: TRBV6-5; CDR3aa: CASSYRGGPNYGYTF
j_gene: TRBJ1-1; v_gene: TRBV7-9; CDR3aa: CASSFPGTEAFF
j_gene: TRBJ2-1; v_gene: TRBV7-9; CDR3aa: CASSLTSGEYNEQFF
j_gene: TRBJ2-2; v_gene: TRBV10-3; CDR3aa: CAMGRTSGRPNTGELFF
j_gene: TRBJ1-2; v_gene: TRBV4-2; CDR3aa: CASSQNLEGYTF
j_gene: TRBJ1-3; v_gene: TRBV30; CDR3aa: CAWSQGSGNTIYF
j_gene: TRBJ2-7; v_gene: TRBV4-1; CDR3aa: CASSQDTSYEQYF
j_gene: TRBJ2-2; v_gene: TRBV7-9; CDR3aa: CASSLARSGELFF
j_gene: TRBJ2-7; v_gene: TRBV6-1; CDR3aa: CASTRDLDVYEQYF
j_gene: TRBJ2-3; v_gene: TRBV19; CDR3aa: CASRPAGVADTQYF
j_gene: TRBJ1-6; v_gene: TRBV7-9; CDR3aa: CSSRYGTGAYNSPLHF
j_gene: TRBJ2-2; v_gene: TRBV12-5; CDR3aa: CASATRTSGVRGELFF
j_gene: TRBJ1-2; v_gene: TRBV6-1; CDR3aa: CASSDWTGVGYTF
j_gene: TRBJ1-5; v_gene: TRBV5-4; CDR3aa: CASSPGREGNQPQHF
j_gene: TRBJ2-7; v_gene: TRBV27; CDR3aa: CASSQRKGTSTYEQYF
j_gene: TRBJ1-1; v_gene: TRBV19; CDR3aa: CASSSLRQGKDTEAFF
j_gene: TRBJ2-3; v_gene: TRBV19; CDR3aa: CASSIEIAGGQDTQYF
j_gene: TRBJ2-7; v_gene: TRBV6-1; CDR3aa: CASRRGAEQYF
j_gene: TRBJ1-2; v_gene: TRBV7-9; CDR3aa: CASSLEGAANGYTF
j_gene: TRBJ1-4; v_gene: TRBV29-1; CDR3aa: CSVEQGGDEKLFF
j_gene: TRBJ1-2; v_gene: TRBV12-5; CDR3aa: CASGLVGTGASGYTF
j_gene: TRBJ2-7; v_gene: TRBV28; CDR3aa: CASSIHGTGNEQYF
j_gene: TRBJ2-2; v_gene: TRBV6-5; CDR3aa: CAVVRGGPGELFF
j_gene: TRBJ2-3; v_gene: TRBV6-1; CDR3aa: CASVASSTDTQYF
j_gene: TRBJ2-2; v_gene: TRBV27; CDR3aa: CASTWGGPNTGELFF
j_gene: TRBJ2-1; v_gene: TRBV6-1; CDR3aa: CASTPEQGAREQFF
j_gene: TRBJ2-7; v_gene: TRBV21-1; CDR3aa: CASRRRGYEQYF
j_gene: TRBJ2-1; v_gene: TRBV7-2; CDR3aa: CASSLSRQGPSNEQFF